A single T cell receptor beta chain is shown here with its context. Its antigen specificity is not known. No qualities accompany the bases; no much larger clone lies one base away. The time point label, as the study defines it: blood from clinic visit 5 months post-surgery; TSC patient then seizure free. The surgery cases with the highest brain T cell transcript signatures were chosen for TCR beta chain sequencing of brain tissue, and also of blood when blood was available. Before surgery, patients had received at least one anti-epileptic drug. The TCR-sequenced patients were children whose drug-resistant epilepsy was caused by tuberous sclerosis complex, focal cortical dysplasia, Rasmussen encephalitis or hemimegalencephaly. Bulk genomic DNA was isolated from unsorted brain tissue and whole blood using the Monarch genomic DNA purification kit. This sample was included in a study of brain T cells in children with intractable seizures (dated by TCRdb to the early 2020s). Some background on the complete study: Resected brain tissue from about 48 pediatric epilepsy surgery cases was initially screened for immune gene transcripts with a NanoString immunology panel. Of the roughly twelve selected surgery cases, pre-surgery blood was also sequenced for eight, so four had brain tissue only. What the authors observed across the whole study: Because sequencing depth was different between pre-surgery and post-surgery blood, clones absent from the pre-surgery sample may reflect undersampling. Viral specificity was inferred only from CDR3 sequence similarity, and patients' HCMV serostatus was unknown.

From cysteine to phenylalanine, the CDR3 is 14 amino acids long. The CDR3 DNA has 42 bases and is translated from base 1. CDR1 and CDR2 are drawn from the germline V gene: SGHAT, FQNNGV. V is pared back by 5 bases and J by 11 bases, with 21 bases lying between the germline termini. TCR beta chain sequences were generated from genomic DNA using the immunoSEQ assay. Per the source publication's procedure: CDR3 sequences that did not begin with the conserved framework cysteine at position 104 were removed manually. Clonality was calculated as one minus the normalized Shannon's Diversity Index, with values ranging from 0 (maximal diversity) to 1 (oligoclonal). Differences in the frequency of the same CDR3 between samples, such as brain versus blood, were assessed with chi-squared comparison-of-proportions tests. Public clonotypes were identified by searching immuneACCESS, and similarity to known antiviral clonotypes was assessed with the VDJdb browser. TCRdb holds this immuneACCESS table with in-frame rearrangements only. Some clones are missing; in checked studies, unresolved V genes explain under half, and the rest has no known cause. V, J and clone size are taken as reported in that table, and D and trimming were inferred from the DNA itself. Here the sample has about 320,000 clones; 93% occur a single time. The top ten hold around 6% of the sample.

Specimen: peripheral blood, collected less than 6 months after surgery. The V and J segments used are TRBV11-2 and TRBJ1-2; the D region possibly corresponds to TRBD1 (5 bases align). The TCR comes from a boy under two years old with tuberous sclerosis and intractable seizures. Here is the DNA: TGTGCCAGCAGCCCCTACGACCGGGACGCCCTTTACACCTTC. Its product reads: CASSPYDRDALYTF.